Below are 19 T cell receptor beta chains sequenced from a single sample in a study of T cell repertoires in cytomegalovirus infection. TCRdb reprocessed the reads with MiXCR, giving one entry per CDR3 protein. Of some 97,000 distinct CDR3 sequences in the sample, more than 20% are singletons; the top ten hold about 39%. Material for sequencing was CD8+ T cells from PBMCs. The receptors were sampled from a human donor in good health (CMV status not recorded). Some clones in this sample may be carry-over from other donors' samples.

This clonotype was seen only once. This may arise from a read error, as a much more abundant clone is one base away. This chain links TRBV7-2 with TRBJ2-7, with D possibly being TRBD1 (6 bases). Germline V gives CDR1 SGHTA, CDR2 FQGNSA. V lost 4 bases, J lost 6 bases, and 19 bases lay in between. This CDR3 comprises 15 residues. The CDR3 loop reads CASSSPAYREGEQYF. CDR3 in DNA: TGTGCCAGCAGCTCCCCGGCGTACAGGGAAGGCGAGCAGTACTTC.

A few counts support this clonotype. This sequence joins TRBV10-2 and TRBJ2-7, with D possibly being TRBD1 (6 bases). Trimming took off 8 bases at V and 6 bases at J, with 17 bases between the two ends. CDR1 is WSHSY and CDR2 is SAAADI in the germline V gene. The CDR3 covers 13 residues. The CDR3 protein is CASGQDSLTEQYF. The DNA of the CDR3 is TGCGCCAGCGGCCAGGACAGCCTAACCGAGCAGTACTTC.

In its sample, this clonotype was seen many times. The chain has TRBV7-2 and TRBJ1-1; D uncertain. This CDR3 region has 15 residues. In germline, CDR1 is SGHTA, CDR2 FQGNSA. V was clipped by 5 bases and J by 0 bases, with 13 bases between them. The CDR3 DNA sequence: TGTGCCAGCAGCCCCCTTACTTACATGAACACTGAAGCTTTCTTT. This encodes CASSPLTYMNTEAFF.

This clonotype was counted only a few times. The chain carries TRBV6-6 and TRBJ1-2; tentatively, D is TRBD1 (5 bases). The CDR3 runs to 13 residues. The germline gives CDR1 MNHNY, CDR2 SVGAGI (reference sequence). V was clipped by 0 bases and J by 6 bases, with 8 bases between them. The DNA for the CDR3 is TGTGCCAGCAGTTACTCGACAGCGAATGGCTACACCTTC. Protein product: CASSYSTANGYTF.

The rearrangement uses TRBV7-4 and TRBJ2-1; D is possibly TRBD1 or TRBD2 (6 bases each). V lost 4 bases to trimming and J lost 2 bases, with 12 bases between them. This CDR3 is 15 amino acids long. Germline V gene sequence: CDR1 SGHVT, CDR2 SQSDAQ. Here the CDR3 DNA reads TGTGCCAGCAGCTCCTCACGGGGGCCCTACAATGAGCAGTTCTTC. Protein: CASSSSRGPYNEQFF.

This rearrangement joins TRBV6-2 or TRBV6-3 to TRBJ1-5; D remains ambiguous. V was shortened by 4 bases and J by 4 bases, with 8 bases between the two germline ends. Germline V gene sequence: CDR1 MNHEY, CDR2 SVGEGT. There are 13 residues in the CDR3. CDR3 amino acids: CASSLHGNQPQHF. The CDR3 region has the DNA TGTGCCAGCAGTTTACATGGAAATCAGCCCCAGCATTTT.

This chain connects TRBV19 to TRBJ2-1; D is unresolved. The germline V gene encodes CDR1 LNHDA and CDR2 SQIVND (reference sequence). Trimming took 3 bases from V and 10 from J, leaving 13 bases between them. This CDR3 has 13 residues. CDR3 in DNA: TGTGCCAGTAGTATCATCCCCAGTGCGGAGCAGTTCTTC. This codes for CASSIIPSAEQFF.

This clonotype was observed a handful of times. This chain uses TRBV29-1 with TRBJ2-1; 8 positions match TRBD1. The germline CDR1 and CDR2 sequences are SQVTM and ANQGSEA. The V segment lost 6 bases and the J segment 8 bases; nucleotides outside the gene matches: 12. CDR3 length: 14 amino acids. In DNA form, the CDR3 reads TGCAGCGTCGTGACAGGGGAGCGCATTGATGAGCAGTTCTTC. Residues: CSVVTGERIDEQFF.

The rearrangement uses TRBV5-4 and TRBJ2-2, with D possibly matching TRBD2 (5 bases). This CDR3 has 14 amino acids. The germline gives CDR1 SGHNT, CDR2 YYREEE (reference sequence). Trimming removed 9 bases from V and 1 base from J, with 13 bases in between. CDR3 sequence reads: CATRPSMNTGELFF. The CDR3 DNA is TGTGCCACCCGTCCTAGCATGAACACCGGGGAGCTGTTTTTT.

Details on this clonotype: Being one base from a much bigger clone, this may be a read error. The rearrangement joins TRBV11-3 to TRBJ2-1; 15 positions match TRBD2. The ends lost 5 bases at V and 8 bases at J; junction bases unmatched: 19. Per germline, CDR1 SGHNT and CDR2 YENEEA. The CDR3 sequence is 20 residues long. The chain's CDR3 is CASSPRGLAGGAKDMYEQFF. In DNA, the CDR3 is TGTGCCAGCAGCCCACGTGGACTAGCGGGGGGGGCCAAGGATATGTATGAGCAGTTCTTC.

This clonotype was detected only a few times. The CDR3 sequence: CASSYSQLGTQYF. Here the CDR3 DNA reads TGTGCCAGCAGTTACTCCCAACTAGGTACGCAGTATTTT. V gene TRBV6-2 or TRBV6-3 combines with J gene TRBJ2-3; tentatively, D is TRBD2 (5 bases). The CDR3 is 13 residues long. Germline assignment: CDR1 MNHEY and CDR2 SVGEGT. The V end was cut by 0 bases, the J end by 8 bases, with 9 bases between.

This clonotype showed up just a few times. In DNA form, the CDR3 reads TGCGCCAGCAGCGAAGGGAGGGGCGACGAGCAGTACTTC. Amino acid sequence: CASSEGRGDEQYF. The chain carries TRBV5-1 and TRBJ2-7; 7 bases fit TRBD2. The germline CDR1 and CDR2 sequences are SGHRS and YFSETQ. This CDR3 is built from 13 residues. V dropped 4 bases and J dropped 5; count of bases not matched to a gene: 6.

The rearrangement uses TRBV19 and TRBJ2-4, with D tentatively TRBD2 (5 bases). The CDR3 runs 18 residues. The V and J ends lost 3 bases and 8 bases respectively, with 26 bases between them. Per germline, CDR1 LNHDA and CDR2 SQIVND (reference sequence). CDR3 loop: CASSMRVKGPQKEDIQYF. CDR3 bases: TGTGCCAGTAGTATGAGGGTTAAGGGCCCCCAAAAGGAAGACATTCAGTACTTC.

The chain carries TRBV30 and TRBJ2-7; TRBD2 agrees at 7 bases. V shed 0 bases and J 2 bases; nucleotides not matched to a gene: 7. The CDR3 loop spans 15 amino acids. The V gene's germline CDR1 is GTSNPN and CDR2 SVGIG (reference sequence). CDR3 sequence (DNA): TGTGCCTGGAGTGTTTTAGGCGGGACTACCTACGAGCAGTACTTC. It is translated as CAWSVLGGTTYEQYF.

The genes are TRBV5-4 and TRBJ2-3; D may be TRBD1 or TRBD2 (5 bases each). The length of the CDR3 is 15 residues. The V and J ends lost 4 bases and 2 bases respectively, with 14 bases between them. CDR1 is SGHNT, CDR2 YYREEE, per germline (reference sequence). CDR3 coding DNA: TGTGCCAGCAGCCGGGACGGCTCACACACAGATACGCAGTATTTT. Amino acid sequence: CASSRDGSHTDTQYF.

Here the CDR3 reads CASSRGGTGSYEQYF. In DNA, the CDR3 is TGTGCCAGCAGCCGGGGTGGGACAGGGTCCTACGAGCAGTACTTC. V gene TRBV14 combines with J gene TRBJ2-7, with 9 bases that match TRBD1. The CDR3 totals 15 residues. V lost 4 bases, J lost 1 base, and 5 bases stayed unmatched. From germline, CDR1 is SGHDN and CDR2 FVKESK.

This clonotype was picked up a small number of times. The V call is TRBV6-1, the J call TRBJ2-2; possibly TRBD1 for D (5 bases). The CDR3 runs to 15 residues. The germline V and J ends were trimmed by 7 bases and 6 bases, with 18 bases remaining between them. Germline CDR1 is MNHNS and CDR2 is SASEGT. The CDR3 loop reads CASIDSSRRSGELFF. CDR3 DNA sequence: TGTGCCAGCATCGACAGTTCCCGAAGGTCCGGGGAGCTGTTTTTT.

This sequence joins TRBV12-3 or TRBV12-4 and TRBJ1-1; D gene uncertain. The CDR3 loop spans 15 amino acids. The V end lost 4 bases, the J end lost 2 bases, and 14 bases lay between the germline ends. In nucleotides, the CDR3 is TGTGCCAGCAGTTCGATCCAATATATTAACACTGAAGCTTTCTTT. Amino acid sequence: CASSSIQYINTEAFF.

There are many counts of this clonotype. The chain combines TRBV7-2 with TRBJ1-2; TRBD1 matches at 8 bases. The J segment lost 6 bases and the V segment lost 1 base, leaving 7 bases of the junction unmatched. Looked up from germline, CDR1 is SGHTA and CDR2 is FQGNSA. The CDR3 contains 15 residues. CDR3 sequence: CASSLGHRTGNGYTF. The DNA of the CDR3 is TGTGCCAGCAGCTTAGGACATCGGACAGGGAATGGCTACACCTTC.